This record covers a single TCR beta chain. This entry comes from a study of cytomegalovirus exposure and HLA in healthy donors. Vbeta (60) and Jbeta (13) primers were used in the PCR. Profiling relied on immunoSEQ multiplex PCR, and the TCRdb table lists in-frame clones only, not all of them. Seen here are about 120,000 clones, around 69% observed once, and the top ten hold roughly 15%. V was clipped by 5 bases and J by 3 bases, with 17 bases between them. The germline gives CDR1 SEHNR, CDR2 FQNEAQ (reference sequence). The CDR3 covers 15 residues. The sample taken for sequencing was PBMCs. The V and J genes are TRBV7-9 and TRBJ2-7, with a weak D call TRBD2 (5 bases). The TCR was taken from a man in his forties or fifties in good health and CMV-seropositive. CDR3 sequence: CASSPRTATHYEQYF. The CDR3 region has the DNA TGTGCCAGCAGCCCGCGGACTGCGACCCACTACGAGCAGTACTTC.